This entry lists 18 T cell receptor beta chains sequenced from one sample in a study of regulatory T cells in long-lasting Graves disease. This sample's time point: newly diagnosed GD, antithyroid drugs for less than 3 months. The authors made the TCR library using RNA they extracted from PBMCs. Arm-PCR of CDR3 regions with iRepertoire HTBI primers generated TCR beta libraries. TCRdb processed the multiplex PCR reads anew with MiXCR; each CDR3 protein has one entry. In the table there are 300,000 to 400,000 distinct CDR3 sequences, approximately 15% of which are singletons. These sequences were also reported in another study, on T cells in Graves' hyperthyroidism and ophthalmopathy.

Sequencing used peripheral blood mononuclear cells (PBMCs), obtained at new diagnosis, from a patient treated with antithyroid drugs. The receptors stem from a man aged 35 to 55 with Graves disease.

The sample holds many counts of this clonotype. This chain connects TRBV7-8 to TRBJ2-5, with 8 positions matching TRBD2. Losses at the gene ends were 2 bases for V and 1 base for J; bases not matched to a gene: 9. This CDR3 comprises 17 residues. From germline, CDR1 is SGHVS and CDR2 FQNEAQ. The chain's CDR3 is CASSLKADTSGQETQYF. Written as DNA, the CDR3 is TGTGCCAGCAGCTTAAAGGCGGATACTAGCGGCCAAGAGACCCAGTACTTC.

This clonotype appeared many times. The chain has TRBV20-1 and TRBJ2-1; D call uncertain. This CDR3 is built from 11 residues. Germline V CDR1 and CDR2: DFQATT, SNEGSKA (reference sequence). V was cut by 6 bases and J by 5 bases, with 8 bases left in between. CDR3 coding DNA: TGCAGTGCCACCCTGAACAATGAGCAGTTCTTC. This gives the protein CSATLNNEQFF.

The table lists this clonotype with many counts. The chain combines TRBV7-8 with TRBJ1-1; maybe TRBD1 (5 bases). The CDR3 spans 13 residues. V dropped 5 bases and J dropped 10 bases, with 17 bases sitting between them. Germline V gene sequence: CDR1 SGHVS, CDR2 FQNEAQ. This chain's CDR3 is CASSIGGGVSAFF. The CDR3 nucleotides read TGTGCCAGCAGCATCGGGGGGGGGGTATCAGCTTTCTTT.

This clonotype showed up many times. The chain links TRBV7-9 to TRBJ1-6; D remains unclear. V was shortened by 2 bases and J by 7 bases, with 6 bases between the two germline ends. In germline, CDR1 is SEHNR, CDR2 FQNEAQ (reference sequence). This CDR3 is 13 amino acids long. The CDR3 nucleotides read TGTGCCAGCAGCTTACAAGAGAATTCACCCCTCCACTTT. This gives the protein CASSLQENSPLHF.

Ten or more counts support this clonotype. The chain joins TRBV6-2 or TRBV6-3 to TRBJ1-5, with TRBD1 matching 7 bases. J lost 7 bases, V lost 2 bases, and 2 bases had no gene match. From germline, CDR1 is MNHEY and CDR2 SVGEGT. CDR3 length: 13 amino acids. The CDR3 region has the DNA TGTGCCAGCAGTTACGCAGGGGGACAGCCCCAGCATTTT. Its protein is CASSYAGGQPQHF.

This clonotype was recorded many times. The genes are TRBV20-1 and TRBJ2-1; TRBD2 aligns across 9 bases. From germline, CDR1 is DFQATT and CDR2 SNEGSKA (reference sequence). The CDR3 contains 15 residues. The junction had 6 bases not matched to a gene; V was cut back by 3 bases and J by 3 bases. CDR3 nucleotide sequence: TGCAGTGCTAGGTTTCGCGGGGGGGACTACAATGAGCAGTTCTTC. Encoded protein: CSARFRGGDYNEQFF.

The chain links TRBV7-3 to TRBJ2-3; 15 bases fit TRBD2. The V gene's germline CDR1 is SGHTA and CDR2 FQGTGA. The V gene end was trimmed by 5 bases and the J gene end by 1 base; junction bases not matched to a gene: 4. This CDR3 contains 17 residues. CDR3 loop: CASSPGLAGGRTDTQYF. The DNA of the CDR3 is TGTGCCAGCAGCCCGGGACTAGCGGGGGGACGCACAGATACGCAGTATTTT.

The table lists this clonotype with a few counts. This chain joins TRBV7-9 and TRBJ2-3; TRBD2 agrees at 14 bases. From germline, CDR1 is SEHNR and CDR2 FQNEAQ (reference sequence). This CDR3 is built from 14 residues. In DNA form, the CDR3 reads TGTGTCTCGAATGGACTAGCGGGGGGCCCTACGCAGTATTTT. Encoded protein: CVSNGLAGGPTQYF.

This clonotype appeared many times. This chain connects TRBV18 to TRBJ2-2; a possible D gene is TRBD2 (5 bases). CDR3 length: 15 residues. The germline gives CDR1 KGHSH, CDR2 LQKENI. Trimming stripped 3 bases from V and 0 bases from J, with 8 bases between. CDR3 sequence (DNA): TGTGCCAGCTCACCGGGAGTTTCGAACACCGGGGAGCTGTTTTTT. It specifies CASSPGVSNTGELFF.

This clonotype was found many times. The V gene is TRBV6-9, the J gene TRBJ1-5; D call uncertain. The CDR3 contains 13 residues. Trimming left V 4 bases short and J 1 base short, with 5 bases between. Germline V gene lookup returns CDR1 MNHGY and CDR2 SVAAGI. The CDR3 DNA reads TGTGCCAGCAGTTCCGTCAGCAATCAGCCCCAGCATTTT. Translated: CASSSVSNQPQHF.

The CDR3 here is CASSGGTSGIQETQYF. The CDR3 nucleotides read TGTGCCAGCAGCGGGGGGACTAGCGGGATCCAAGAGACCCAGTACTTC. The chain links TRBV11-1 to TRBJ2-5, with 13 bases aligning to TRBD2. Germline CDR1 and CDR2: SGHAT and FQDESV (reference sequence). This CDR3 is built from 16 residues. Trimming removed 5 bases from V and 1 base from J; junction bases left unmatched: 4.

This clonotype was seen only a few times. This chain joins TRBV6-1 and TRBJ1-5, with unresolved D. V was pared by 5 bases and J by 3 bases, with 17 bases between. The CDR3 is made up of 16 amino acids. Germline CDR1 is MNHNS and CDR2 is SASEGT. The CDR3 DNA reads TGTGCCAGCAGTCATAAGACCGAAGACCTCAATCAGCCCCAGCATTTT. Protein: CASSHKTEDLNQPQHF.

This clonotype was counted between two and nine times. The rearrangement links TRBV20-1 to TRBJ1-5; weak D call: TRBD1 (6 bases). Germline CDR1 and CDR2: DFQATT and SNEGSKA (reference sequence). The CDR3 consists of 14 residues. V lost 7 bases to trimming and J lost 2 bases, with 15 bases between them. CDR3 bases: TGCAGTGTCGGAGGGGGGGTCGGCAATCAGCCCCAGCATTTT. Residues: CSVGGGVGNQPQHF.

This clonotype was observed many times. V and J are TRBV7-2 and TRBJ2-1, with D maybe TRBD2 (5 bases). Trimming cost V 1 base and J 6 bases, with 13 bases left between them. CDR1 and CDR2 (germline): SGHTA, FQGNSA. The CDR3 spans 15 residues. The CDR3 sequence is CASSLVARAANEQFF. The CDR3 DNA is TGTGCCAGCAGCTTAGTGGCGAGGGCCGCCAATGAGCAGTTCTTC.

This clonotype was picked up many times. The genes are TRBV3-1 and TRBJ2-5; D is unresolved. Trimming shortened V by 1 base and J by 4 bases, and 10 bases separated the two germline ends. CDR3 length: 14 residues. Looked up from germline, CDR1 is LGHDT and CDR2 is YNNKEL (reference sequence). CDR3 nucleotides: TGTGCCAGCAGCCAAGGGTCCCTCCGAGAGACCCAGTACTTC. Translated, it gives CASSQGSLRETQYF.

The chain links TRBV15 to TRBJ2-4, with D perhaps matching TRBD1 (6 bases). The germline CDR1 and CDR2 sequences are LNHNV and YYDKDF (reference sequence). The V end lost 8 bases, the J end lost 7 bases, and 15 bases lay between the germline ends. There are 13 residues in the CDR3. This chain's CDR3 is CATGGHGDNIQYF. The CDR3 region has the DNA TGTGCCACCGGGGGACACGGAGATAACATTCAGTACTTC.

This clonotype was seen a few times. The chain employs TRBV4-1 and TRBJ1-3; D unresolved. V was trimmed by 1 base and J by 3 bases, leaving 7 bases between them. The CDR3 runs 14 residues. The germline V gene has CDR1 MGHRA and CDR2 YSYEKL. The CDR3 sequence: CASSQAVYGNTIYF. Written as DNA, the CDR3 is TGCGCCAGCAGCCAAGCAGTTTATGGAAACACCATATATTTT.

This clonotype showed up many times. The chain is built from TRBV5-1 and TRBJ2-1, with 12 bases lining up with TRBD2. The CDR3 consists of 15 residues. CDR1 is SGHRS and CDR2 is YFSETQ in the germline V gene. J was trimmed by 7 bases and V by 3 bases; bases with no gene match: 5. Written as DNA, the CDR3 is TGCGCCAGCAGCTCCGCCGGGACTAGCGGGAATGAGCAGTTCTTC. Protein product: CASSSAGTSGNEQFF. The full variable domain, with the rest looked up from reference TRBV5-1 and TRBJ2-1, is KAGVTQTPRYLIKTRGQQVTLSCSPISGHRSVSWYQQTPGQGLQFLFEYFSETQRNKGNFPGRFSGRQFSNSRSEMNVSTLELGDSALYLCASSSAGTSGNEQFFGPGTRLTVL.